Presented here are 19 T cell receptor beta chains from one specimen sequenced in a study of regulatory T cells in long-lasting Graves disease. Stated time point: persistent/refractory GD, antithyroid drugs over 5 years with positive TRAb. From RNA extracted from PBMCs, the TCR library was made. HTBI primers from iRepertoire and Arm-PCR of CDR3 regions yielded the TCR beta libraries. TCRdb reprocessed the multiplex PCR reads via MiXCR and lists one record per CDR3 protein. The data contain 400,000 to 500,000 distinct CDR3 sequences, 20% to 25% of them singletons. The material sequenced was peripheral blood mononuclear cells (PBMCs), taken when the disease was refractory, from a patient treated with antithyroid drugs. Every receptor here comes from a female donor with Graves disease.

This clonotype was observed many times. This chain connects TRBV6-1 to TRBJ2-2, with 8 bases identical to TRBD1. CDR3 length: 16 amino acids. Trimming at V came to 7 bases and at J to 4 bases, leaving 11 bases not matched to a gene. CDR1 MNHNS and CDR2 SASEGT come from the germline V gene. The CDR3 reads CASTITDRVGTGELFF. CDR3 DNA sequence: TGTGCCAGCACCATCACGGACAGGGTGGGCACCGGGGAGCTGTTTTTT.

This clonotype was observed many times. The rearrangement joins TRBV20-1 to TRBJ1-2; a weak D match, TRBD1 (5 bases). CDR3 length: 12 residues. Trimming removed 0 bases at V and 13 bases at J, with 15 bases between. Germline values: CDR1 DFQATT, CDR2 SNEGSKA (reference sequence). The CDR3, as DNA: TGCAGTGCTAGAGATCAGGGTTTAGTTACCACCTTC. Protein sequence: CSARDQGLVTTF.

This clonotype has at least ten counts. The V call is TRBV7-9, the J call TRBJ2-7; D tentatively fits TRBD1 or TRBD2 (5 bases each). Per the germline V gene, CDR1 is SEHNR and CDR2 is FQNEAQ (reference sequence). This CDR3 has 14 residues. V was pared by 5 bases and J by 2 bases, with 13 bases between. CDR3 residues: CASSPGTETYEQYF. The CDR3 region has the DNA TGTGCCAGCAGCCCCGGGACGGAGACCTACGAGCAGTACTTC.

This clonotype was counted many times. The chain couples TRBV28 to TRBJ2-7, with no clear D. With 1 base removed from V and 9 bases from J, the gap between germline ends came to 10 bases. Looked up from germline, CDR1 is MDHEN and CDR2 is SYDVKM. This CDR3 is built from 12 residues. The CDR3 loop is CASSLLGFGQYF. CDR3 DNA sequence: TGTGCCAGCAGTTTATTAGGCTTTGGGCAGTACTTC. Filled out from reference TRBV28 and TRBJ2-7, the complete variable domain reads DVKVTQSSRYLVKRTGEKVFLECVQDMDHENMFWYRQDPGLGLRLIYFSYDVKMKEKGDIPEGYSVSREKKERFSLILESASTNQTSMYLCASSLLGFGQYFGPGTRLTVT.

The chain uses TRBV6-1 and TRBJ2-1, with a weak D call TRBD1 (6 bases). Germline CDR1 is MNHNS and CDR2 is SASEGT. V was trimmed by 6 bases and J by 4 bases, leaving 13 bases between them. This CDR3 is 14 amino acids long. The CDR3: CASRTGSDYNEQFF. CDR3 nucleotides: TGTGCCAGCAGAACAGGGAGTGATTACAATGAGCAGTTCTTC.

This clonotype came up many times. The chain links TRBV2 to TRBJ2-7; TRBD1 matches at 8 bases. The germline CDR1 and CDR2 sequences are SNHLY and FYNNEI. The trim removed 6 bases at V and 2 bases at J, leaving 12 bases unmatched. The CDR3 extends over 16 amino acids. The CDR3 nucleotides read TGTGCCAGCAGACCCCTAGACAGGGGTCTTCCCTACGAGCAGTACTTC. Its translation is CASRPLDRGLPYEQYF.

In its sample, this clonotype was seen many times. The CDR3 sequence is CASRGGQDYEQYF. The CDR3 DNA reads TGTGCCAGCAGGGGGGGACAAGACTACGAGCAGTACTTC. The chain recombines TRBV28 with TRBJ2-7; D is possibly TRBD1 or TRBD2 (6 bases each). The CDR3 consists of 13 residues. In germline, CDR1 is MDHEN, CDR2 SYDVKM. Trimming took 6 bases from V and 3 from J, leaving 12 bases between them.

This clonotype was found a few times. The chain is built from TRBV10-3 and TRBJ1-2; no clear D gene. The CDR3 length is 14 residues. V lost 0 bases and J lost 1, with 6 bases in between. The germline V gene encodes CDR1 ENHRY and CDR2 SYGVKD. The DNA for the CDR3 is TGTGCCATCAGTGAGTCGATCTTTAACTATGGCTACACCTTC. Its protein is CAISESIFNYGYTF.

Of note for this clonotype: One end of the junction fails to match germline, which may point to a read error. This sequence joins TRBV9 and TRBJ2-2; TRBD2 matches 10 bases. CDR3 length: 19 amino acids. Germline V gene sequence: CDR1 SGDLS, CDR2 YYNGEE. The CDR3 sequence is CASRVEGWISGRLPGELFF. In DNA, the CDR3 is TGTGCCAGCAGAGTAGAGGGGTGGATTAGCGGGAGGTTGCCCGGGGAGCTGTTTTTT.

The sample holds a few counts of this clonotype. The chain employs TRBV19 and TRBJ2-4, with D possibly being TRBD1 or TRBD2 (5 bases each). V was trimmed by 4 bases and J by 4 bases, leaving 11 bases between them. The CDR3 contains 14 residues. Germline V gene data show CDR1 as LNHDA and CDR2 as SQIVND (reference sequence). The CDR3 coding sequence is TGTGCCAGTAGTACCGACAGAGGGAAAAACATTCAGTACTTC. This encodes CASSTDRGKNIQYF.

V gene TRBV11-3 combines with J gene TRBJ2-5; 9 nucleotides agree with TRBD2. Trimming cost V 5 bases and J 1 base; bases outside gene matches: 11. Germline V CDR1 and CDR2: SGHNT, YENEEA. This CDR3 region has 17 residues. CDR3 protein: CASSPGLAGTLQETQYF. The CDR3 bases are TGTGCCAGCAGCCCTGGGCTAGCGGGAACCCTCCAAGAGACCCAGTACTTC.

V gene TRBV6-1 combines with J gene TRBJ2-2; D not resolved. V lost 6 bases, J lost 0 bases, and 11 bases lay in between. The CDR3 sequence is 15 residues long. Per germline, CDR1 MNHNS and CDR2 SASEGT. The CDR3, as DNA: TGTGCCAGCAGCGACAACAACGCGAACACCGGGGAGCTGTTTTTT. Encoded protein: CASSDNNANTGELFF.

This clonotype was found many times. The rearrangement links TRBV25-1 to TRBJ1-2; no clear D. Germline V gives CDR1 MGHDK, CDR2 SYGVNS. This CDR3 is built from 15 residues. Trimming left V 8 bases short and J 0 bases short, with 16 bases between. The DNA of the CDR3 is TGTGCCAGCCGCCTGATGACACGTACTAACTATGGCTACACCTTC. It is translated as CASRLMTRTNYGYTF.

This clonotype was seen more than once but under ten times. The chain has TRBV7-3 and TRBJ1-1; 8 bases line up with TRBD1. Trimming took 4 bases from V and 4 from J; bases not matched to a gene: 8. The CDR3 is made up of 15 amino acids. CDR1 SGHTA and CDR2 FQGTGA come from the germline V gene. CDR3: CASSSPDRGVTEAFF. Here the CDR3 DNA reads TGTGCCAGCAGCTCCCCAGACAGGGGCGTCACTGAAGCTTTCTTT.

The gene calls are TRBV3-1 and TRBJ2-7; perhaps TRBD1 as D (5 bases). Trimming removed 5 bases at V and 7 bases at J, with 18 bases between. This CDR3 has 14 amino acids. In germline, CDR1 is LGHDT, CDR2 YNNKEL (reference sequence). DNA of the CDR3: TGTGCCAGCAGCTGGGGCGCATCCCGTCCGGAGCAGTACTTC. Encoded protein: CASSWGASRPEQYF.

This clonotype showed up many times. CDR3 loop: CASSEGPYNNSPLHF. CDR3 sequence (DNA): TGTGCCAGCAGTGAGGGACCTTACAATAATTCACCCCTCCACTTT. The chain combines TRBV6-1 with TRBJ1-6; TRBD1 might be the D (5 bases). Trimming cost V 3 bases and J 5 bases, with 11 bases left between them. Germline CDR1 reads MNHNS; CDR2 reads SASEGT. This CDR3 has 15 residues.

V and J are TRBV10-3 and TRBJ1-3; D might be TRBD1 (5 bases). With 10 bases removed from V and 0 bases from J, the gap between germline ends came to 19 bases. The CDR3 has 16 residues. Germline values: CDR1 ENHRY, CDR2 SYGVKD. CDR3 in amino acids: CATWGPRGYSGNTIYF. Written as DNA, the CDR3 is TGTGCCACATGGGGACCCCGGGGATACTCTGGAAACACCATATATTTT.

In its sample, this clonotype was seen a few times. J is TRBJ2-3 and V is TRBV28; D is ambiguous. In germline, CDR1 is MDHEN, CDR2 SYDVKM. Trimming removed 2 bases at V and 2 bases at J, with 5 bases between. CDR3 length equals 13 residues. The CDR3 DNA reads TGTGCCAGCAGTTTACCCCCCACAGATACGCAGTATTTT. Residues: CASSLPPTDTQYF.

This clonotype has at least ten counts. This chain uses TRBV28 with TRBJ1-2, with D tentatively TRBD1 (6 bases). Germline V gives CDR1 MDHEN, CDR2 SYDVKM. CDR3 size: 13 residues. Trimming stripped 7 bases from V and 6 bases from J, with 15 bases between. This CDR3 is CASKLPGGHGYTF. The CDR3 bases are TGTGCCAGCAAGCTCCCGGGGGGCCATGGCTACACCTTC.